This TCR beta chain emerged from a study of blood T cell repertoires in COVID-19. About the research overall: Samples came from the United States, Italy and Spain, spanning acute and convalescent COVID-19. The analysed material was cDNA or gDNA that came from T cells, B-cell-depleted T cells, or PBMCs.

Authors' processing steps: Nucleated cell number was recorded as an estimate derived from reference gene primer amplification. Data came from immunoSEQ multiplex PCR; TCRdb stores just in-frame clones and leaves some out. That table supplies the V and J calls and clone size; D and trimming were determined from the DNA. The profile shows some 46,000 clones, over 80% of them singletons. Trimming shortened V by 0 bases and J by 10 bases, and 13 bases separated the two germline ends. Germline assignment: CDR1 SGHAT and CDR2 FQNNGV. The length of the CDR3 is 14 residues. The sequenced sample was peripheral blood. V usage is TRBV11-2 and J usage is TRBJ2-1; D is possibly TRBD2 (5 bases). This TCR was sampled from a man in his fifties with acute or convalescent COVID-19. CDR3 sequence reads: CASSLEWLASEQFF. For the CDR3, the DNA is TGTGCCAGCAGCTTAGAGTGGCTAGCCAGCGAGCAGTTCTTC.